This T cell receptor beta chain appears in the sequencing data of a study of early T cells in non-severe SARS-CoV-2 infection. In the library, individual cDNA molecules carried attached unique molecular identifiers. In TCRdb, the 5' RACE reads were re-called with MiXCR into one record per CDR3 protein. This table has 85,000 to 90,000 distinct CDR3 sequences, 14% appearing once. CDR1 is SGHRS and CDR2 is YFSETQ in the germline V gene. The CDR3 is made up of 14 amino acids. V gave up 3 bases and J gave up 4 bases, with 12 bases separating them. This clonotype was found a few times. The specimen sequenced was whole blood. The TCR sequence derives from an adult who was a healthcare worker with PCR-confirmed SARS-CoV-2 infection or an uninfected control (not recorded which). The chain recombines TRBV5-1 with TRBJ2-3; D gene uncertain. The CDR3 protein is CASSWRLRADTQYF. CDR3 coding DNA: TGCGCCAGCAGCTGGCGGCTTCGGGCAGATACGCAGTATTTT.